Shown below are 22 T cell receptor beta chains from a single sample sequenced in a study of cytomegalovirus exposure and HLA in healthy donors. 60 Vbeta and 13 Jbeta primers were used in PCR. The method was immunoSEQ multiplex PCR; TCRdb's version includes in-frame clones alone and lacks a portion of them. The sample includes about 100,000 clones, 65% to 85% of them seen just once. Material for sequencing was PBMCs. The origin of the receptors is a man aged 40-50 years in good health and CMV-seropositive.

The chain employs TRBV28 and TRBJ1-2; 10 bases fit TRBD1. Germline loops: CDR1 MDHEN, CDR2 SYDVKM. This CDR3 region has 16 residues. With V trimmed by 2 bases and J by 4 bases, 7 bases remained unmatched. The CDR3 spells CASSLPRQGAGYGYTF. The CDR3 DNA follows: TGTGCCAGCAGTTTACCTCGACAGGGGGCGGGCTATGGCTACACCTTC.

V gene TRBV2 combines with J gene TRBJ1-5; D possibly corresponds to TRBD1 (6 bases). Trimming removed 5 bases from V and 3 bases from J, with 11 bases in between. CDR1 SNHLY and CDR2 FYNNEI come from the germline V gene. CDR3 length: 14 amino acids. This chain's CDR3 is CASSPEGDNQPQHF. In nucleotides, the CDR3 is TGTGCCAGCAGTCCAGAGGGGGACAATCAGCCCCAGCATTTT.

Here the CDR3 reads CASSSPSGSTDTQYF. The CDR3 bases are TGTGCCAGCAGCTCCCCTAGCGGTAGCACAGATACGCAGTATTTT. The chain uses TRBV27 and TRBJ2-3, with 7 nucleotides matching TRBD2. Germline loops: CDR1 MNHEY, CDR2 SMNVEV (reference sequence). V lost 6 bases and J lost 0; bases outside the gene matches: 6. The CDR3 runs 15 residues.

The chain is built from TRBV6-6 and TRBJ2-1, with D possibly matching TRBD2 (5 bases). V was clipped by 7 bases and J by 5 bases, with 15 bases between them. CDR3 length equals 14 residues. Germline-derived CDR1 and CDR2 are MNHNY and SVGAGI (reference sequence). CDR3 DNA sequence: TGTGCCAGCACGTGGGAGTCTCCCAACAATGAGCAGTTCTTC. It is translated as CASTWESPNNEQFF.

The chain combines TRBV6-5 with TRBJ1-3; D is uncertain. Germline CDR1 reads MNHEY; CDR2 reads SVGAGI. The CDR3 has 15 residues. V lost 0 bases and J 4 bases, leaving 10 bases between the germline ends. The CDR3 here is CASSYSMSEGNTIYF. In nucleotides, the CDR3 is TGTGCCAGCAGTTACTCGATGTCAGAAGGAAACACCATATATTTT.

This clone was recorded only once. The chain has TRBV7-6 and TRBJ2-1, with 7 bases lining up with TRBD1. V was clipped by 5 bases and J by 0 bases; unmatched bases: 4. The germline V gene encodes CDR1 SGHVS and CDR2 FNYEAQ. This CDR3 contains 15 residues. The chain's CDR3 is CASSHRDSSYNEQFF. DNA for the CDR3: TGTGCCAGCAGCCACCGGGACAGCTCCTACAATGAGCAGTTCTTC.

This clone was observed a few times. The chain links TRBV28 to TRBJ2-7; D gene unclear. This CDR3 region has 13 residues. Germline V CDR1 and CDR2: MDHEN, SYDVKM. Trimming removed 5 bases at V and 7 bases at J, with 15 bases between. The CDR3: CASSMTAPGEQYF. CDR3 in DNA: TGTGCCAGCAGTATGACCGCCCCCGGGGAGCAGTACTTC. Variable domain in full (rest from reference TRBV28 and TRBJ2-7): DVKVTQSSRYLVKRTGEKVFLECVQDMDHENMFWYRQDPGLGLRLIYFSYDVKMKEKGDIPEGYSVSREKKERFSLILESASTNQTSMYLCASSMTAPGEQYFGPGTRLTVT.

This clone was detected only once. The chain couples TRBV6-1 to TRBJ1-2, with D possibly TRBD1 on 6 matching bases. The V gene lost 1 base and the J gene lost 7 bases, with 10 bases spanning the gap. The germline V gene encodes CDR1 MNHNS and CDR2 SASEGT. The CDR3 length is 13 residues. The CDR3 here is CASSEDRVGGYTF. As DNA, the CDR3 is TGTGCCAGCAGTGAAGACAGGGTTGGTGGCTACACCTTC.

In DNA, the CDR3 is TGTGCCAGCAGCTTAGGGCAGGCTTACACAGATACGCAGTATTTT. It is translated as CASSLGQAYTDTQYF. The chain joins TRBV13 to TRBJ2-3; D not certain. Trimming removed 0 bases at V and 2 bases at J, with 9 bases between. The CDR3 has 15 amino acids. Germline assignment: CDR1 PRHDT and CDR2 FYEKMQ (reference sequence). The variable domain in full, completed from reference TRBV13 and TRBJ2-3, reads AAGVIQSPRHLIKEKRETATLKCYPIPRHDTVYWYQQGPGQDPQFLISFYEKMQSDKGSIPDRFSAQQFSDYHSELNMSSLELGDSALYFCASSLGQAYTDTQYFGPGTRLTVL.

The chain is built from TRBV12-5 and TRBJ1-2; TRBD1 matches at 9 bases. Per the germline V gene, CDR1 is LGHNT and CDR2 is FRNRAP. V shed 1 base and J 5 bases; nucleotides not matched to a gene: 2. The CDR3 runs to 14 residues. The CDR3 sequence: CASGLDGTGYGYTF. The CDR3 region has the DNA TGTGCTAGTGGTTTGGACGGGACAGGGTATGGCTACACCTTC.

The chain carries TRBV16 and TRBJ1-2; D gene unclear. CDR3 length: 15 amino acids. Germline V CDR1 and CDR2: KGHSY, FQNENV. V lost 2 bases, J lost 3 bases, and 13 bases lay in between. The CDR3 protein is CASSQELPGDYGYTF. CDR3 in DNA: TGTGCCAGCAGCCAAGAGCTTCCGGGAGACTATGGCTACACCTTC.

This clone has only a few counts. CDR3 sequence reads: CASSLDGQTYEQYF. CDR3 sequence (DNA): TGTGCCAGCAGCTTAGATGGCCAGACCTACGAGCAGTACTTC. The chain carries TRBV11-3 and TRBJ2-7; D gene uncertain. The CDR3 is 14 amino acids. The germline gives CDR1 SGHNT, CDR2 YENEEA. Trimming shortened V by 0 bases and J by 2 bases, and 8 bases separated the two germline ends.

The chain couples TRBV28 to TRBJ2-3, with D maybe TRBD2 (5 bases). V gave up 4 bases and J gave up 4 bases, with 12 bases separating them. In germline, CDR1 is MDHEN, CDR2 SYDVKM. This CDR3 region has 14 residues. The CDR3 bases are TGTGCCAGCAGTTCGCCGGGATCCGCAGATACGCAGTATTTT. It encodes CASSSPGSADTQYF. Supplemented by reference TRBV28 and TRBJ2-3, the full variable domain reads DVKVTQSSRYLVKRTGEKVFLECVQDMDHENMFWYRQDPGLGLRLIYFSYDVKMKEKGDIPEGYSVSREKKERFSLILESASTNQTSMYLCASSSPGSADTQYFGPGTRLTVL.

This chain uses TRBV19 with TRBJ1-1; 10 nucleotides align to TRBD1. The germline CDR1 and CDR2 sequences are LNHDA and SQIVND (reference sequence). With 4 bases clipped from V and 0 bases from J, the junction kept 14 bases outside the gene matches. The length of the CDR3 is 19 residues. The CDR3 loop reads CASSTPILGTGAMNTEAFF. Written as DNA, the CDR3 is TGTGCCAGTAGTACGCCGATACTCGGGACAGGGGCGATGAACACTGAAGCTTTCTTT.

There are a few counts of this clone. J is TRBJ1-5 and V is TRBV21-1; TRBD1 was called by the table and not checked on the DNA. TRBV21-1 is noted as a pseudogene. The CDR3 is 17 amino acids. The CDR3 region has the DNA TGTGCCAGCAGCAAAGCGCTTTGGCAGGGCAGCAATCAGCCCCAGCATTTT. It codes for CASSKALWQGSNQPQHF.

The chain is built from TRBV25-1 and TRBJ2-5; 7 bases map to TRBD2. The germline CDR1 and CDR2 sequences are MGHDK and SYGVNS. With V trimmed by 5 bases and J by 1 base, 7 bases remained unmatched. The CDR3 runs to 15 residues. CDR3 DNA sequence: TGTGCCAGCAGTACCCTAGCGGATCTCCAAGAGACCCAGTACTTC. Protein sequence: CASSTLADLQETQYF. Together with reference TRBV25-1 and TRBJ2-5, the CDR3 gives the full variable domain: EADIYQTPRYLVIGTGKKITLECSQTMGHDKMYWYQQDPGMELHLIHYSYGVNSTEKGDLSSESTVSRIRTEHFPLTLESARPSHTSQYLCASSTLADLQETQYFGPGTRLLVL.

The V and J genes are TRBV7-2 and TRBJ1-5, with 7 bases aligning to TRBD1. CDR1 is SGHTA, CDR2 FQGNSA, per germline. The trim removed 2 bases at V and 4 bases at J, leaving 8 bases unmatched. The CDR3 spans 16 residues. CDR3 protein: CASSLIGPGGNQPQHF. CDR3 coding DNA: TGTGCCAGCAGCTTAATCGGTCCAGGGGGAAATCAGCCCCAGCATTTT.

This chain joins TRBV19 and TRBJ1-5; a possible D gene is TRBD1 (5 bases). The CDR3 spans 15 residues. From germline, CDR1 is LNHDA and CDR2 SQIVND (reference sequence). The germline V and J ends were trimmed by 9 bases and 0 bases, with 15 bases remaining between them. DNA for the CDR3: TGTGCCAGCCAAGATAGACAGTATAGCAATCAGCCCCAGCATTTT. Residues: CASQDRQYSNQPQHF.

The V call is TRBV5-4, the J call TRBJ1-2, with D unresolved. Trimming cost V 0 bases and J 11 bases, with 14 bases left between them. Germline loops: CDR1 SGHNT, CDR2 YYREEE (reference sequence). The length of the CDR3 is 13 residues. For the CDR3, the DNA is TGTGCCAGCAGCTTGGCCAAGCGTCCCGCGTACACCTTC. Translation: CASSLAKRPAYTF.

The table lists this clone with a count of one. The CDR3 nucleotides read TGTGCCAGCAGTTACTCGAGTTCATTGCCAGGGGAAAAACTGTTTTTT. Translated, it gives CASSYSSSLPGEKLFF. The rearrangement links TRBV6-6 to TRBJ1-4, with a tentative D call TRBD1 (5 bases). This CDR3 has 16 amino acids. The V gene's germline CDR1 is MNHNY and CDR2 SVGAGI (reference sequence). V lost 0 bases, J lost 8 bases, and 16 bases lay in between.

The chain combines TRBV19 with TRBJ2-1, with 8 bases identical to TRBD1. The CDR3 is made up of 16 amino acids. J gave up 2 bases and V 1 base, and 4 bases lay outside the gene matches. Germline loops: CDR1 LNHDA, CDR2 SQIVND (reference sequence). The CDR3 region has the DNA TGTGCCAGTAGTATAGGAGGACAGGGAGCCTACAATGAGCAGTTCTTC. Protein sequence: CASSIGGQGAYNEQFF.

The chain joins TRBV7-3 to TRBJ2-1; 13 bases fit TRBD2. The V and J ends lost 5 bases and 10 bases, in that order; junction bases with no gene match: 14. Per the germline V gene, CDR1 is SGHTA and CDR2 is FQGTGA. This CDR3 region has 17 residues. DNA for the CDR3: TGTGCCAGCAGCCATAAACCGGGACTAGCGGGGATCGGGGAGCAGTTCTTC. The encoded protein is CASSHKPGLAGIGEQFF.